The 10 T cell receptor beta chains listed next were all sequenced from one sample in a study of metastatic and nonmetastatic thyroid tumors (dated by TCRdb to 2020 to 2022). None of the patients had been given any treatment before thyroid surgery. Libraries were constructed by PCR. The sample was run on an Illumina HiSeq 4000. TCRdb trimmed the raw reads at Q25, called clones with MiXCR and kept productive beta chains. The table for this sample lists about 38,000 clones; roughly 25% of them were counted only once. 8% to 10% of the sample belongs to the ten largest clones. The sequenced material came from blood. The receptors come from a female donor with papillary thyroid cancer or a benign thyroid nodule (not recorded which). Some clones in this sample may be carry-over from other donors' samples.

This clone was observed at least ten times. The chain carries TRBV5-1 and TRBJ2-1; 7 bases are shared with TRBD2. Germline V gives CDR1 SGHRS, CDR2 YFSETQ. V trimming: 3 bases; J trimming: 6 bases; junction bases outside the gene matches: 0. This CDR3 is built from 12 residues. The CDR3 DNA follows: TGCGCCAGCAGCTGGGGGGGCAATGAGCAGTTCTTC. Translated: CASSWGGNEQFF.

This chain uses TRBV5-1 with TRBJ2-1; tentatively, D is TRBD1 or TRBD2 (6 bases each). With 4 bases removed from V and 2 bases from J, the gap between germline ends came to 13 bases. In germline, CDR1 is SGHRS, CDR2 YFSETQ. There are 15 residues in the CDR3. CDR3 sequence reads: CASSQTGGPYNEQFF. The DNA for the CDR3 is TGCGCCAGCAGCCAGACCGGGGGCCCCTACAATGAGCAGTTCTTC.

This clone counts as medium-sized. The chain couples TRBV6-1 to TRBJ1-1, with TRBD1 as a possible D gene (5 bases). Germline assignment: CDR1 MNHNS and CDR2 SASEGT. The CDR3 is made up of 14 amino acids. Trimming cost V 5 bases and J 5 bases, with 15 bases left between them. CDR3 protein: CASSSFSGLTEAFF. The CDR3, as DNA: TGTGCCAGCAGTTCGTTCTCAGGGCTAACTGAAGCTTTCTTT.

The chain recombines TRBV11-2 with TRBJ2-7; no definite D call. Trimming cost V 4 bases and J 4 bases, with 14 bases left between them. Looked up from germline, CDR1 is SGHAT and CDR2 is FQNNGV. The CDR3 covers 14 residues. DNA for the CDR3: TGTGCCAGCAGCTATCAGCGTGAGATGTACGAGCAGTACTTC. Protein: CASSYQREMYEQYF.

Ten or more counts support this clone. The chain combines TRBV3-1 with TRBJ2-1, with TRBD2 matching over 9 bases. CDR1 and CDR2 from the germline V gene are LGHDT and YNNKEL (reference sequence). Unmatched junction bases numbered 19, after V lost 0 bases and J lost 10 bases. The CDR3 covers 19 residues. The CDR3 sequence is CASSQDFGEVLREGHEQFF. The DNA for the CDR3 is TGTGCCAGCAGCCAAGATTTTGGGGAGGTCTTGCGGGAGGGCCACGAGCAGTTCTTC.

In this sample, this clone turned up a few times. The rearrangement joins TRBV3-1 to TRBJ1-2; 7 nucleotides match TRBD1. V lost 4 bases, J lost 5 bases, and 10 bases stayed unmatched. Germline V gives CDR1 LGHDT, CDR2 YNNKEL (reference sequence). This CDR3 region has 15 residues. CDR3 region: CASSPGDSLLYGYTF. CDR3 bases: TGTGCCAGCAGCCCAGGGGACAGCCTATTGTATGGCTACACCTTC.

This clone is judged medium-sized. The rearrangement uses TRBV30 and TRBJ2-7, with 9 nucleotides matching TRBD1. CDR1 and CDR2 (germline): GTSNPN, SVGIG (reference sequence). V was pared by 5 bases and J by 3 bases, with 11 bases of the junction left unmatched. The CDR3 is 15 residues long. DNA of the CDR3: TGTGCCTGGGGGACAGGGAGGAGGAGGAACTACGAGCAGTACTTC. Translated, it gives CAWGTGRRRNYEQYF.

The chain uses TRBV11-2 and TRBJ1-6; D is undetermined. Germline V lookup: CDR1 SGHAT, CDR2 FQNNGV. The CDR3 extends over 15 amino acids. V was trimmed by 11 bases and J by 2 bases, leaving 16 bases between them. CDR3 nucleotide sequence: TGTGCCGGCAAGAAGGAAGTCGCCTATAATTCACCCCTCCACTTT. Its translation: CAGKKEVAYNSPLHF.

About this clone itself: The junction departs from germline at one end; a sequencing error may be responsible. This sequence joins TRBV7-7 and TRBJ2-3; a possible D gene is TRBD1 (5 bases). Germline V gene data show CDR1 as SSHAT and CDR2 as FNYEAQ (reference sequence). CDR3 length: 15 amino acids. The CDR3 region has the DNA TGTGCTAGCAGCCTGACAGTGGACAGCACAGATACGCAGTATTTT. Protein product: CASSLTVDSTDTQYF. Filled out from reference TRBV7-7 and TRBJ2-3, the complete variable domain reads GAGVSQSPRYKVTKRGQDVTLRCDPISSHATLYWYQQALGQGPEFLTYFNYEAQPDKSGLPSDRFSAERPEGSISTLTIQRTEQRDSAMYRCASSLTVDSTDTQYFGPGTRLTVL.

A remark on this clone: The junction departs from the called germline gene at one end, perhaps through a read error. J is TRBJ2-6 and V is TRBV20-1; a possible D gene is TRBD1 (5 bases). The CDR3 consists of 18 residues. The germline V gene has CDR1 DFQATT and CDR2 SNEGSKA (reference sequence). In DNA, the CDR3 is TGCAGTGCTGTCTTTACAGGTGGGATAAGCTCTGGGGCCAACGTCCTTACTTTC. Its protein product is CSAVFTGGISSGANVLTF.